The next 27 T cell receptor beta chains were all read from a single sample in a study of cytomegalovirus exposure and HLA in healthy donors. PCR used 60 Vbeta primers and 13 Jbeta primers. Sequenced by immunoSEQ multiplex PCR; TCRdb stores in-frame clones only, minus some. The data contain 150,000 to 200,000 clones, roughly 79% of them singletons. What was sequenced was PBMCs. These TCRs come from a woman between 50 and 59 years old in good health and CMV-seropositive.

The chain recombines TRBV7-2 with TRBJ2-7; maybe TRBD2 (5 bases). V was clipped by 1 base and J by 2 bases, with 12 bases between them. The CDR3 extends over 15 amino acids. Germline-derived CDR1 and CDR2 are SGHTA and FQGNSA. The CDR3 nucleotides are TGTGCCAGCAGCTTAGTGGAAGCGGCAACCTACGAGCAGTACTTC. This codes for CASSLVEAATYEQYF.

This clone appeared a few times. V and J are TRBV6-1 and TRBJ1-1; D is unresolved. Trimming stripped 3 bases from V and 8 bases from J, with 13 bases between. Germline V gives CDR1 MNHNS, CDR2 SASEGT. The CDR3 is 13 amino acids. The DNA of the CDR3 is TGTGCCAGCAGTGATCCTCTCCCCGTCGAAGCTTTCTTT. Translated: CASSDPLPVEAFF.

This chain connects TRBV4-3 to TRBJ2-7; a possible D gene is TRBD1 (5 bases). CDR3 length: 13 amino acids. V lost 6 bases and J lost 2, with 11 bases in between. Germline V gives CDR1 LGHNA, CDR2 YSLEER. Here the CDR3 DNA reads TGCGCCAGCAGTTACAGGTTAACCTACGAGCAGTACTTC. Its translation is CASSYRLTYEQYF.

The CDR3 here is CASSPTATNEKLFF. Written as DNA, the CDR3 is TGTGCCAGCTCACCCACTGCAACTAATGAAAAACTGTTTTTT. The chain joins TRBV18 to TRBJ1-4; D gene unclear. Between the trimmed V and J ends, which lost 3 bases and 0 bases, there was a span of 5 bases. Looked up from germline, CDR1 is KGHSH and CDR2 is LQKENI. The CDR3 loop spans 14 amino acids. Looking up the rest from reference TRBV18 and TRBJ1-4 gives the full variable domain: NAGVMQNPRHLVRRRGQEARLRCSPMKGHSHVYWYRQLPEEGLKFMVYLQKENIIDESGMPKERFSAEFPKEGPSILRIQQVVRGDSAAYFCASSPTATNEKLFFGSGTQLSVL.

The V gene is TRBV6-4, the J gene TRBJ1-1, with 10 nucleotides matching TRBD1. This CDR3 has 15 residues. V lost 5 bases and J lost 1; bases outside the gene matches: 4. The germline V gene has CDR1 MRHNA and CDR2 SNTAGT. The CDR3 DNA is TGTGCCAGCAGTCCGCGGACAGGGGGGAACACTGAAGCTTTCTTT. Its protein product is CASSPRTGGNTEAFF.

The chain joins TRBV10-3 to TRBJ1-5; no firm D call. CDR1 is ENHRY and CDR2 is SYGVKD in the germline V gene. This CDR3 is 14 amino acids long. V was cut by 3 bases and J by 0 bases, with 6 bases left in between. The DNA of the CDR3 is TGTGCCATCAGTGATACAGATAGCAATCAGCCCCAGCATTTT. It codes for CAISDTDSNQPQHF.

The rearrangement links TRBV6-1 to TRBJ2-3; tentative D call: TRBD2 (6 bases). CDR1 and CDR2 (germline): MNHNS, SASEGT. There are 15 residues in the CDR3. The ends were cut back, 7 bases at V and 4 bases at J, with 18 bases in the middle. CDR3 nucleotide sequence: TGTGCCAGCATTGGGGGGTCCGTTGGCGCAGATACGCAGTATTTT. Its translation: CASIGGSVGADTQYF.

This chain connects TRBV11-2 to TRBJ2-3; 15 nucleotides align to TRBD2. Germline V CDR1 and CDR2: SGHAT, FQNNGV. The CDR3 runs 18 residues. V was clipped by 5 bases and J by 0 bases; unmatched bases: 6. CDR3 nucleotides: TGTGCCAGCAGCCGGACTAGCGGGGGGGCCACAAGCACAGATACGCAGTATTTT. Residues: CASSRTSGGATSTDTQYF.

The rearrangement links TRBV4-2 to TRBJ2-2, with 13 bases lining up with TRBD2. This CDR3 comprises 17 residues. J lost 7 bases, V lost 5 bases, and 10 bases had no gene match. Germline CDR1 reads LGHNA; CDR2 reads YNFKEQ. The CDR3 DNA reads TGTGCCAGCAGCTTACGGACTAGCGGGAGTGTCGGCGGGGAGCTGTTTTTT. Residues: CASSLRTSGSVGGELFF.

The chain carries TRBV9 and TRBJ1-6, with D possibly being TRBD1 (5 bases). The length of the CDR3 is 16 residues. The germline V gene has CDR1 SGDLS and CDR2 YYNGEE. Trimming pared 0 bases from V and 7 bases from J, leaving 14 bases between. The CDR3 here is CASSVGSTASNSPLHF. The CDR3, as DNA: TGTGCCAGCAGCGTAGGATCGACAGCCTCGAATTCACCCCTCCACTTT.

J is TRBJ2-1 and V is TRBV21-1; TRBD2 is the table's D call and was not checked against the DNA. TRBV21-1 is annotated as a pseudogene. CDR3 length equals 14 residues. The CDR3 protein is CASNLGRAGNEQFF. In DNA, the CDR3 is TGTGCCAGCAACCTCGGAAGGGCGGGAAATGAGCAGTTCTTC.

On this clone: The sample contains more than one DNA sequence encoding this CDR3. CDR3: CASSVGDRLNTEAFF. DNA for the CDR3: TGTGCCAGCAGCGTCGGCGACAGGCTGAACACTGAAGCTTTCTTT. The chain couples TRBV9 to TRBJ1-1; D may be TRBD1 (6 bases). This CDR3 has 15 amino acids. The germline CDR1 and CDR2 sequences are SGDLS and YYNGEE. The germline V and J ends were trimmed by 2 bases and 0 bases, with 11 bases remaining between them. Full variable domain (rest looked up from reference TRBV9 and TRBJ1-1): DSGVTQTPKHLITATGQRVTLRCSPRSGDLSVYWYQQSLDQGLQFLIQYYNGEERAKGNILERFSAQQFPDLHSELNLSSLELGDSALYFCASSVGDRLNTEAFFGQGTRLTVV.

In this sample, this clone turned up once. The chain couples TRBV6-5 to TRBJ1-1, with 8 bases lining up with TRBD1. Trimming cost V 5 bases and J 4 bases; bases outside gene matches: 6. CDR3 length: 14 amino acids. Germline values: CDR1 MNHEY, CDR2 SVGAGI. The CDR3 is CASSHRGAGTEAFF. The CDR3 bases are TGTGCCAGCAGTCACAGGGGGGCGGGCACTGAAGCTTTCTTT.

The chain employs TRBV19 and TRBJ1-5, with D possibly TRBD1 on 5 matching bases. Germline values: CDR1 LNHDA, CDR2 SQIVND (reference sequence). The ends were cut back, 4 bases at V and 0 bases at J, with 10 bases in the middle. The CDR3 consists of 15 residues. This chain's CDR3 is CASSTTDSSNQPQHF. CDR3 coding DNA: TGTGCCAGTAGTACAACCGACAGTAGCAATCAGCCCCAGCATTTT. Variable domain in full (rest from reference TRBV19 and TRBJ1-5): DGGITQSPKYLFRKEGQNVTLSCEQNLNHDAMYWYRQDPGQGLRLIYYSQIVNDFQKGDIAEGYSVSREKKESFPLTVTSAQKNPTAFYLCASSTTDSSNQPQHFGDGTRLSIL.

The table lists this clone with a count of one. The chain carries TRBV4-1 and TRBJ1-2, with 7 positions matching TRBD1. CDR3 length: 17 amino acids. Germline-derived CDR1 and CDR2 are MGHRA and YSYEKL. With V trimmed by 0 bases and J by 1 base, 8 bases remained unmatched. This chain's CDR3 is CASSQDTYRGFNYGYTF. The CDR3 DNA reads as TGCGCCAGCAGCCAAGACACATACAGGGGATTTAACTATGGCTACACCTTC.

CDR3 amino acids: CASRRDSYEQYF. The CDR3 region has the DNA TGTGCCAGCAGACGGGACTCCTACGAGCAGTACTTC. The V and J genes are TRBV2 and TRBJ2-7, with a tentative D call TRBD2 (5 bases). Per the germline V gene, CDR1 is SNHLY and CDR2 is FYNNEI. The ends were cut back, 6 bases at V and 0 bases at J, with 6 bases in the middle. The CDR3 is 12 residues long.

This rearrangement joins TRBV19 to TRBJ2-1; D may be TRBD2 (5 bases). V was cut by 3 bases and J by 3 bases, with 9 bases left in between. Germline V gene lookup returns CDR1 LNHDA and CDR2 SQIVND (reference sequence). There are 14 residues in the CDR3. The CDR3 DNA sequence: TGTGCCAGTAGTATGGACTGGGGCTACAATGAGCAGTTCTTC. Translated, it gives CASSMDWGYNEQFF.

This chain uses TRBV7-2 with TRBJ2-7; no firm D call. The germline V gene has CDR1 SGHTA and CDR2 FQGNSA. Trimming shortened V by 5 bases and J by 3 bases, and 14 bases separated the two germline ends. The CDR3 sequence is 14 residues long. In nucleotides, the CDR3 is TGTGCCAGCAGCAGCAGGCAAGGTTACTACGAGCAGTACTTC. Protein sequence: CASSSRQGYYEQYF.

The V call is TRBV4-1, the J call TRBJ1-2; TRBD1 is a possible D gene (5 bases). The germline V gene has CDR1 MGHRA and CDR2 YSYEKL. This CDR3 comprises 15 residues. V dropped 1 base and J dropped 3 bases, with 12 bases sitting between them. The CDR3 region has the DNA TGCGCCAGCAGCCAAGCCCAGGGTCTGTACTATGGCTACACCTTC. Residues: CASSQAQGLYYGYTF.

The chain joins TRBV7-9 to TRBJ2-3; 10 bases agree with TRBD1. Trimming removed 5 bases from V and 4 bases from J; junction bases left unmatched: 3. Germline CDR1 SEHNR, CDR2 FQNEAQ (reference sequence). CDR3 length: 14 residues. The CDR3 DNA follows: TGTGCCAGCAGCCCAGGACAGGGGGCAGATACGCAGTATTTT. This gives the protein CASSPGQGADTQYF.

The rearrangement joins TRBV4-3 to TRBJ1-1, with D perhaps matching TRBD1 (6 bases). Trimming stripped 4 bases from V and 4 bases from J, with 10 bases between. This CDR3 has 13 residues. The germline CDR1 and CDR2 sequences are LGHNA and YSLEER. The CDR3 is CASSLGQSTEAFF. CDR3 nucleotides: TGCGCCAGCAGCCTAGGACAGAGCACTGAAGCTTTCTTT.

The chain employs TRBV5-4 and TRBJ1-4; 11 bases align to TRBD1. V shed 0 bases, J shed 7 bases, and the junction held 2 bases outside the gene matches. The length of the CDR3 is 15 residues. Germline V gives CDR1 SGHNT, CDR2 YYREEE (reference sequence). CDR3 DNA: TGTGCCAGCAGCTTGGCCGGGACAGGGGGTGAAAAACTGTTTTTT. The encoded protein is CASSLAGTGGEKLFF.

The chain carries TRBV5-1 and TRBJ1-3; D gene ambiguous. V lost 0 bases and J 4 bases, leaving 8 bases between the germline ends. The CDR3 extends over 14 amino acids. CDR1 and CDR2 from the germline V gene are SGHRS and YFSETQ. CDR3: CASSLGTPGNTIYF. The CDR3 DNA reads TGCGCCAGCAGCTTGGGAACACCCGGAAACACCATATATTTT. Full variable domain (remainder filled in from reference TRBV5-1 and TRBJ1-3): KAGVTQTPRYLIKTRGQQVTLSCSPISGHRSVSWYQQTPGQGLQFLFEYFSETQRNKGNFPGRFSGRQFSNSRSEMNVSTLELGDSALYLCASSLGTPGNTIYFGEGSWLTVV.

V usage is TRBV7-9 and J usage is TRBJ1-2; the match to TRBD1 covers 7 bases. The CDR3 is 11 residues long. V was clipped by 5 bases and J by 8 bases; unmatched bases: 2. CDR1 is SEHNR, CDR2 FQNEAQ, per germline (reference sequence). CDR3 DNA: TGTGCCAGCAGCCCACAGGGGGGCTACACCTTC. As protein: CASSPQGGYTF.

The CDR3 loop reads CASSQIAGSDLGTQYF. DNA of the CDR3: TGTGCCAGCAGCCAGATAGCGGGAAGCGATCTAGGTACGCAGTATTTT. The rearrangement joins TRBV4-2 to TRBJ2-3; TRBD2 agrees at 8 bases. This CDR3 has 16 residues. Germline V gene sequence: CDR1 LGHNA, CDR2 YNFKEQ. The ends lost 3 bases at V and 8 bases at J; junction bases unmatched: 13.

This clone appeared a single time. The CDR3 sequence is CASSFRREVFEQYF. The CDR3 DNA follows: TGTGCCAGCAGTTTCCGGCGGGAGGTGTTCGAGCAGTACTTC. The rearrangement links TRBV9 to TRBJ2-7; 8 bases map to TRBD2. The V gene's germline CDR1 is SGDLS and CDR2 YYNGEE. V dropped 5 bases and J dropped 6; count of bases not matched to a gene: 10. There are 14 residues in the CDR3.

The chain couples TRBV10-3 to TRBJ2-3; D perhaps matches TRBD2 (6 bases). CDR1 ENHRY and CDR2 SYGVKD come from the germline V gene. V gave up 3 bases and J gave up 2 bases, with 12 bases separating them. The CDR3 has 15 amino acids. CDR3 residues: CAISDSGVHTDTQYF. The CDR3 bases are TGTGCCATCAGTGATTCGGGGGTTCACACAGATACGCAGTATTTT.